This TCR beta chain is from a study of blood T cell repertoires in COVID-19. About the research overall: Acute-phase and convalescent COVID-19 samples originated in the United States, Italy and Spain. Nucleic acid was either cDNA or gDNA, and it came from T cells, B-cell-depleted T cells, or PBMCs.

Original analysis: From reference gene primer amplification, estimates of nucleated cell counts were derived. The protocol was immunoSEQ multiplex PCR, while the TCRdb copy is restricted to in-frame clones and leaves out a portion. V and J calls and clone size are as listed in that table; D and trimming were resolved from the DNA. The table lists about 160,000 clones, 86% of them singletons. Only a few counts were recorded for this clone. Germline trimming cut 7 bases from V and 2 bases from J; bases unmatched to any gene: 7. CDR1 is MDHEN, CDR2 SYDVKM, per germline. The CDR3 has 14 amino acids. The sequenced sample was peripheral blood. This receptor was obtained from an older man with acute or convalescent COVID-19. The rearrangement links TRBV28 to TRBJ2-5; the match to TRBD1 covers 7 bases. The CDR3 loop reads CASTEGGVQETQYF. As DNA, the CDR3 is TGTGCCAGCACGGAAGGGGGCGTTCAAGAGACCCAGTACTTC.